This T cell receptor (beta chain) was observed in a study of T cells after yellow fever vaccination. The wider study: Preparing low-cell-number fractions relied on SMART-Seq v4 Ultra Low Input.

For TCR, cDNA came from 5'RACE template switching, which added a universal primer site and UMIs. One entry per CDR3 protein results from TCRdb running MiXCR on the 5' RACE reads. The sample contains under 200,000 distinct CDR3 sequences, roughly 9.6% of which appear only once. This clonotype was seen at least ten times. The V end lost 0 bases, the J end lost 6 bases, and 11 bases lay between the germline ends. Germline loops: CDR1 SGDLS, CDR2 YYNGEE. This CDR3 region has 14 residues. This chain links TRBV9 with TRBJ2-3; tentatively, D is TRBD2 (5 bases). The source is a young man who received the YFV17D yellow fever vaccine. The sample consisted of CD8+ T cells sorted from PBMCs, taken 15 days after the yellow fever booster vaccination. CDR3 amino acids: CASSVDRGSDTQYF. Written as DNA, the CDR3 is TGTGCCAGCAGCGTAGATCGGGGTAGCGATACGCAGTATTTT. Filled out from reference TRBV9 and TRBJ2-3, the complete variable domain reads DSGVTQTPKHLITATGQRVTLRCSPRSGDLSVYWYQQSLDQGLQFLIQYYNGEERAKGNILERFSAQQFPDLHSELNLSSLELGDSALYFCASSVDRGSDTQYFGPGTRLTVL.